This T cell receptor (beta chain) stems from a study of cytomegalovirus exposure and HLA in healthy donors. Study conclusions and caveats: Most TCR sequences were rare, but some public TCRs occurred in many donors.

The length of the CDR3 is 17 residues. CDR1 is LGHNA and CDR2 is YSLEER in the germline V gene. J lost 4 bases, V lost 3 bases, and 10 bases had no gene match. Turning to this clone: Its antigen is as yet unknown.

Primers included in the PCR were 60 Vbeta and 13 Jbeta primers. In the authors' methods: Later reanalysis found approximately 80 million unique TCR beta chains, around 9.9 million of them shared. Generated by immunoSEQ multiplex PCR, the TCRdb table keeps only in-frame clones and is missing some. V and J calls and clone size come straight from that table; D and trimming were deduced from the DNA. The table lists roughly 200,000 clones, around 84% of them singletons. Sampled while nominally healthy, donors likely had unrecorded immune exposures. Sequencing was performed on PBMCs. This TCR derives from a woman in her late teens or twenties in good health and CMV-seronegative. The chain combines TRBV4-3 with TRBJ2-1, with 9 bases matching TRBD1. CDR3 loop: CASSQTNRGRGYNEQFF. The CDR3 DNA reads TGCGCCAGCAGCCAGACAAACAGGGGGCGGGGGTACAATGAGCAGTTCTTC.